The next 8 T cell receptor beta chains were all read from a single sample in a study of T-cell memory formation after mild COVID-19. A single record per CDR3 protein comes from TCRdb applying MiXCR to the 5' RACE reads. This repertoire shows under 300,000 distinct CDR3 sequences, 7.5% to 10% found once; its top ten account for approximately 20%. The material sequenced was PBMCs or a T cell subset sorted from them (not recorded which). Receptors originate from a man younger than 35 who had mild COVID-19 (a few samples of this study predate the infection). Cell type and time point are not known.

The chain recombines TRBV5-1 with TRBJ2-3; D not resolved. Germline CDR1 is SGHRS and CDR2 is YFSETQ. The CDR3 has 17 amino acids. V lost 0 bases to trimming and J lost 4 bases, with 18 bases between them. CDR3 protein: CASSLEGSHSGPDTQYF. The DNA of the CDR3 is TGCGCCAGCAGCTTGGAAGGTTCCCATTCGGGCCCAGATACGCAGTATTTT.

The chain recombines TRBV27 with TRBJ1-1; 7 bases match TRBD1. The V and J ends lost 10 bases and 5 bases, in that order; junction bases with no gene match: 13. The CDR3 contains 14 residues. Germline V gene data show CDR1 as MNHEY and CDR2 as SMNVEV (reference sequence). CDR3 sequence reads: CATLQVGGRTEAFF. The CDR3 coding sequence is TGTGCCACCCTCCAGGTAGGGGGCAGGACTGAAGCTTTCTTT.

This clonotype was recorded a few times. J is TRBJ2-1 and V is TRBV20-1; TRBD2 aligns across 7 bases. The CDR3 runs to 14 residues. From germline, CDR1 is DFQATT and CDR2 SNEGSKA (reference sequence). Trimming removed 5 bases from V and 3 bases from J; junction bases left unmatched: 7. The CDR3 sequence is CSASRGGDYNEQFF. DNA for the CDR3: TGCAGTGCTTCTCGCGGGGGTGACTACAATGAGCAGTTCTTC.

The DNA for the CDR3 is TGCAGCGTTGAAGCCCTAGCATCGGAGACCCAGTACTTC. This translates into CSVEALASETQYF. The rearrangement uses TRBV29-1 and TRBJ2-5; D possibly corresponds to TRBD2 (5 bases). V dropped 1 base and J dropped 5 bases, with 11 bases sitting between them. The CDR3 extends over 13 amino acids. CDR1 and CDR2 from the germline V gene are SQVTM and ANQGSEA.

The V and J genes are TRBV7-2 and TRBJ1-2; no reliable D call. The CDR3 contains 14 residues. Trimming stripped 1 base from V and 0 bases from J, with 6 bases between. Germline lookup yields CDR1 SGHTA and CDR2 FQGNSA. The CDR3 here is CASSLERANYGYTF. The DNA of the CDR3 is TGTGCCAGCAGCTTAGAGCGAGCTAACTATGGCTACACCTTC.

This clonotype has just a few counts. The DNA of the CDR3 is TGTGCCAGCAGCATAGGGACCGGGGAGCTGTTTTTT. Translating gives CASSIGTGELFF. The chain joins TRBV9 to TRBJ2-2; D is ambiguous. Germline values: CDR1 SGDLS, CDR2 YYNGEE. The length of the CDR3 is 12 residues. Trimming cost V 4 bases and J 5 bases, with 6 bases left between them.

V is TRBV7-2 and J is TRBJ2-1, with a possible D match to TRBD1 (5 bases). The CDR3 loop spans 13 amino acids. Germline CDR1 is SGHTA and CDR2 is FQGNSA. Trimming stripped 1 base from V and 10 bases from J, with 11 bases between. The CDR3 region is CASSLGQRMEQFF. Written as DNA, the CDR3 is TGTGCCAGCAGCTTAGGACAGAGAATGGAGCAGTTCTTC.

This clonotype was observed many times. This chain uses TRBV5-1 with TRBJ1-1; the D is unclear. This CDR3 is built from 13 residues. Germline loops: CDR1 SGHRS, CDR2 YFSETQ. Between the trimmed V and J ends, which lost 0 bases and 4 bases, there was a span of 7 bases. The DNA of the CDR3 is TGCGCCAGCAGCTTGGAGGGAGTCACTGAAGCTTTCTTT. It translates to CASSLEGVTEAFF.